This T cell receptor beta chain was captured in a study of CD8 T cells in ankylosing spondylitis. Germline CDR1 SGHRS, CDR2 YFSETQ. V was pared by 3 bases and J by 7 bases, with 16 bases between. The CDR3 covers 14 residues. This clonotype has just a few counts. TCRdb reprocessed the 5' RACE reads with MiXCR, giving one entry per CDR3 protein. The profile shows 350,000 or so distinct CDR3 sequences, around 10% of them singletons. Source material: blood, either unsorted or a sorted T cell fraction (not recorded which). The chain recombines TRBV5-1 with TRBJ2-5; D ambiguous. The clonotype was recovered from a female donor with ankylosing spondylitis or in good health (not recorded which). Here the CDR3 DNA reads TGCGCCAGCAGCTCCCGGATGGCCGCAGGGACCCAGTACTTC. This gives the protein CASSSRMAAGTQYF.